The entry that follows covers one TCR beta chain sequence. This clonotype was found a few times. Its antigen is still unknown. Base quality data are lacking; no much larger clone is found one base away. Reads for this sample came from an Illumina HiSeq 1500. TCRdb passed the public sequencing reads through fastp at Q25 and MiXCR, retaining productive beta sequences. Entries that share a CDR3 protein sequence are merged under the most common genes and DNA. The sample profile shows 450,000 to 650,000 distinct CDR3 sequences; around two fifths of them were found once. Of the sample, 48% falls within the top ten clones. The treatment or condition tag for this specimen amounts to: in vitro stimulation with specific CMV peptide epitopes to enrich CMV-specific T cells. This sample is part of a study of T cell repertoires in cytomegalovirus infection (dated 2019 in TCRdb). Study-wide context: The peptide stimulations were aimed at well-studied HLA-B-restricted epitopes as well as recently identified HLA-C-restricted CMV epitopes, whose presentation resists viral immunomodulation. The HLA type of each donor mattered for the analysis, because public TCR beta signatures pointed to carriage of CMV infection along with the matching HLA type. The paper's findings and limits, for the study overall: The ex vivo response was dominated by HLA-C-restricted CMV-specific TCR beta clonotypes, which also provided the single most frequent clonotype in two of eight donors. In both this cohort and an independent cohort of some 380 donors, the cumulative frequency of public TCR beta family members distinguished carriers of CMV infection plus the relevant HLA type.

CDR1 and CDR2, per the germline V gene, are SGHTA and FQGNSA. CDR3 length: 15 amino acids, cysteine to phenylalanine. Only the CDR3 part of the read is kept: 45 bases, read in frame from the first base. For this chain, trimming is 5 bases at the V end and 2 bases at the J end, and the number of junction bases without a gene match is 7. The sequence derives from a human donor in good health (CMV status not recorded). Some clones in this sample may be carry-over from other donors' samples. The sample was cultured PBMCs, taken from culture after CMV antigen stimulation. This chain joins TRBV7-2 to TRBJ2-7; TRBD2 agrees with 9 junctional bases. The CDR3 amino acid sequence is: CASSPFIAGAYEQYF. Here is the DNA: TGTGCCAGCAGCCCCTTCATAGCGGGAGCCTACGAGCAGTACTTC.